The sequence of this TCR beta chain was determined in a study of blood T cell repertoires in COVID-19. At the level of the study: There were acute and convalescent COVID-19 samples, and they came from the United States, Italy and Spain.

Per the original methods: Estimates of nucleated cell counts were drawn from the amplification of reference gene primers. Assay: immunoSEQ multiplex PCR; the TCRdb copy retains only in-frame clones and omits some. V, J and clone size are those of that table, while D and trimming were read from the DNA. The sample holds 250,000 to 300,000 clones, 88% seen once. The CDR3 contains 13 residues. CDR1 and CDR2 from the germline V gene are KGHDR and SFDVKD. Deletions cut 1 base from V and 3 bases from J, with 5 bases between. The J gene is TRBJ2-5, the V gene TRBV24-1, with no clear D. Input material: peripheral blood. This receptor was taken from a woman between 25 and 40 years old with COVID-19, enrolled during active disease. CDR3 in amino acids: CATSDFSEETQYF. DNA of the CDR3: TGTGCCACCAGTGATTTCTCGGAAGAGACCCAGTACTTC.